This T cell receptor beta chain stems from a study of T cell repertoires in aging, cancer and after chemotherapy. Study background: Over several months to years, re-sampled healthy donor repertoires clearly shared clones.

The CDR3 has 16 amino acids. Germline trimming cut 2 bases from V and 5 bases from J; bases unmatched to any gene: 8. From germline, CDR1 is ENHRY and CDR2 SYGVKD. Rearranged V-D-J TRB sequences were amplified with a mixed TRB-A/B primer pool. TCRdb called the multiplex PCR reads again in MiXCR, with one record for every CDR3 protein. The sample shows under 10,000 distinct CDR3 sequences, under 35% of them seen only once. TCR beta rearrangements were amplified from peripheral blood genomic DNA. This TCR came from a human donor in good health. Material for sequencing was blood. The chain uses TRBV10-3 and TRBJ2-5, with 10 positions matching TRBD2. Here the CDR3 reads CAISEVERGGRETQYF. In nucleotides, the CDR3 is TGTGCCATCAGTGAGGTGGAGCGGGGGGGCCGGGAGACCCAGTACTTC.